This entry features one TCR beta chain sequence. What it binds is unknown. CD45RO-negative cells were positively selected for CCR7, leaving out terminally differentiated effector memory CD45RA+ cells. Deletions cut 5 bases from V and 2 bases from J, with 10 bases between. The CDR3 consists of 15 residues. Per germline, CDR1 SGHVS and CDR2 FNYEAQ. The sample originates from a study of shared clonotypes between healthy human individuals. The study's findings and limits: Owing to a small donor count, the genetic and exposure-history diversity represented was limited.

This was a deep-level run. The authors split each subset's genomic DNA evenly across several immunoSEQ plates. TCRdb's copy holds only in-frame clones and misses some; the assay was immunoSEQ multiplex PCR. The sample includes hundreds of thousands of clones, roughly 95% of them seen just once. The sequenced material came from naive CD8+ T cells sorted from blood. The receptor's source is a woman in her 30s in good health. The genes are TRBV7-6 and TRBJ2-6; no definite D call. In nucleotides, the CDR3 is TGTGCCAGCAGCACCCCGGGCGCTGGGGCCAACGTCCTGACTTTC. Its translation: CASSTPGAGANVLTF.